Each of the 20 T cell receptor beta chains below was sequenced from the same sample in a study of cytomegalovirus exposure and HLA in healthy donors. Amplification used 60 Vbeta primers and 13 Jbeta primers. Method: immunoSEQ multiplex PCR; TCRdb's copy keeps in-frame clones and lacks some. The sample lists some 200,000 clones, around 88% occurring once. The source material was PBMCs. The receptor set was obtained from a woman in her late teens or twenties in good health and CMV-seronegative.

This chain connects TRBV6-1 to TRBJ1-5; 8 nucleotides align to TRBD1. CDR3 length: 14 amino acids. V gave up 4 bases and J gave up 7 bases; unmatched junction bases: 6. The germline CDR1 and CDR2 sequences are MNHNS and SASEGT. CDR3 nucleotides: TGTGCCAGCAGTGTGGACAGGGAAGGCCAGCCCCAGCATTTT. It yields the protein CASSVDREGQPQHF.

This chain uses TRBV5-1 with TRBJ2-3; TRBD2 is a possible D gene (6 bases). V lost 7 bases and J lost 3, with 15 bases in between. CDR3 length equals 14 residues. Germline V gene data show CDR1 as SGHRS and CDR2 as YFSETQ. The CDR3 here is CASGELARTDTQYF. In DNA form, the CDR3 reads TGCGCCAGCGGGGAACTAGCTCGGACAGATACGCAGTATTTT.

This chain connects TRBV11-2 to TRBJ2-7, with 9 bases aligning to TRBD1. V dropped 5 bases and J dropped 3; count of bases not matched to a gene: 5. The germline CDR1 and CDR2 sequences are SGHAT and FQNNGV. This CDR3 is built from 14 residues. The CDR3 reads CASSQTGGYYEQYF. The CDR3, as DNA: TGTGCCAGCAGCCAGACAGGGGGATACTACGAGCAGTACTTC.

This clone occurred once. The chain recombines TRBV9 with TRBJ2-7; maybe TRBD2 (6 bases). V lost 0 bases to trimming and J lost 3 bases, with 19 bases between them. This CDR3 has 17 amino acids. Germline V CDR1 and CDR2: SGDLS, YYNGEE. The DNA of the CDR3 is TGTGCCAGCAGCGTAGCTTATACAGCGGGCGATTTCTACGAGCAGTACTTC. Protein: CASSVAYTAGDFYEQYF.

The chain couples TRBV4-3 to TRBJ2-1; 11 bases agree with TRBD2. CDR3 length equals 16 residues. Germline trimming cut 0 bases from V and 8 bases from J; bases unmatched to any gene: 6. Germline CDR1 and CDR2: LGHNA and YSLEER. CDR3 in DNA: TGCGCCAGCAGCCAAGATGTACTAGCGGGAGACCATGAGCAGTTCTTC. Translation gives CASSQDVLAGDHEQFF.

The V call is TRBV4-3, the J call TRBJ2-2; 7 positions agree with TRBD2. The germline V gene has CDR1 LGHNA and CDR2 YSLEER. J lost 2 bases, V lost 1 base, and 4 bases had no gene match. The CDR3 is 16 amino acids. The CDR3 DNA sequence: TGCGCCAGCAGCCAAGGACTAGCCTCCAACACCGGGGAGCTGTTTTTT. Encoded protein: CASSQGLASNTGELFF.

The table lists this clone with a count of one. This chain's CDR3 is CASSRAGGVIHEQFF. In DNA form, the CDR3 reads TGCGCCAGCAGTCGTGCGGGGGGGGTCATCCATGAGCAGTTCTTC. The gene calls are TRBV4-3 and TRBJ2-1; 9 bases match TRBD2. The V gene's germline CDR1 is LGHNA and CDR2 YSLEER. With 6 bases clipped from V and 8 bases from J, the junction kept 11 bases outside the gene matches. This CDR3 is 15 amino acids long.

This clone was detected once. This chain joins TRBV6-6 and TRBJ1-1; D unclear. V was cut by 6 bases and J by 8 bases, with 16 bases left in between. The CDR3 totals 13 residues. Germline CDR1 is MNHNY and CDR2 is SVGAGI (reference sequence). CDR3 sequence (DNA): TGTGCCAGCAGCCCAGAATTAAACGGGGAAGCTTTCTTT. Its protein product is CASSPELNGEAFF.

The CDR3 region has the DNA TGTGCCAGCAGCATCGACAGGGGAAGTGGAAACACCATATATTTT. It specifies CASSIDRGSGNTIYF. V gene TRBV7-6 combines with J gene TRBJ1-3; 8 positions agree with TRBD1. The CDR3 loop spans 15 amino acids. Trimming at V came to 5 bases and at J to 3 bases, leaving 6 bases not matched to a gene. Germline V gives CDR1 SGHVS, CDR2 FNYEAQ.

The count of this clone is one. The V call is TRBV9, the J call TRBJ2-7; the D gene is possibly TRBD2 (6 bases). CDR1 is SGDLS, CDR2 YYNGEE, per germline. V lost 0 bases and J lost 2, with 12 bases in between. The CDR3 runs 15 residues. The CDR3 sequence is CASSVGGDGTYEQYF. The CDR3 bases are TGTGCCAGCAGCGTAGGGGGGGACGGGACCTACGAGCAGTACTTC.

The chain combines TRBV9 with TRBJ1-1; 9 nucleotides line up with TRBD1. The CDR3 is 14 amino acids. With 3 bases clipped from V and 5 bases from J, the junction kept 5 bases outside the gene matches. Germline CDR1 SGDLS, CDR2 YYNGEE. The CDR3 DNA reads TGTGCCAGCAGCGAGTGGGACAGGGCTACTGAAGCTTTCTTT. Translation: CASSEWDRATEAFF.

The chain joins TRBV7-2 to TRBJ1-3, with 8 positions matching TRBD1. CDR1 and CDR2 (germline): SGHTA, FQGNSA. Losses at the gene ends were 3 bases for V and 4 bases for J; bases not matched to a gene: 8. This CDR3 is built from 16 residues. The CDR3 sequence: CASSFQGAGSGNTIYF. The CDR3 DNA reads TGTGCCAGCAGCTTCCAGGGGGCAGGCTCGGGAAACACCATATATTTT.

The chain couples TRBV6-1 to TRBJ2-7, with D hard to call. V was cut by 3 bases and J by 4 bases, with 7 bases left in between. The CDR3 contains 12 residues. The germline CDR1 and CDR2 sequences are MNHNS and SASEGT. In nucleotides, the CDR3 is TGTGCCAGCAGTGATCCCTCTTACGAGCAGTACTTC. Translation: CASSDPSYEQYF.

The V call is TRBV30, the J call TRBJ1-2, with unresolved D. The CDR3 contains 12 residues. Trimming took 4 bases from V and 1 from J, leaving 7 bases between them. The germline CDR1 and CDR2 sequences are GTSNPN and SVGIG (reference sequence). The CDR3 DNA follows: TGTGCCTGGACGGGGAATAACTATGGCTACACCTTC. Translating it yields CAWTGNNYGYTF. The complete variable domain, with remaining parts taken from reference TRBV30 and TRBJ1-2, reads SQTIHQWPATLVQPVGSPLSLECTVEGTSNPNLYWYRQAAGRGLQLLFYSVGIGQISSEVPQNLSASRPQDRQFILSSKKLLLSDSGFYLCAWTGNNYGYTFGSGTRLTVV.

The rearrangement joins TRBV4-3 to TRBJ2-5; 13 bases are shared with TRBD2. The DNA end lines up better with TRBJ2-7; the J call may be wrong. The germline V gene encodes CDR1 LGHNA and CDR2 YSLEER. This CDR3 is 20 amino acids long. The CDR3 loop reads CASSQARFGLAGVLSYEQYF. The CDR3 region has the DNA TGCGCCAGCAGCCAAGCCCGGTTCGGACTAGCGGGAGTCCTTTCCTACGAGCAGTACTTC.

The rearrangement joins TRBV19 to TRBJ1-2, with D unclear. The germline gives CDR1 LNHDA, CDR2 SQIVND (reference sequence). There are 11 residues in the CDR3. Deletions cut 10 bases from V and 3 bases from J, with 9 bases between. CDR3 sequence: CATNEDYGYTF. The CDR3 nucleotides read TGTGCCACCAACGAGGACTATGGCTACACCTTC.

The chain carries TRBV5-4 and TRBJ2-3; TRBD2 matches 8 bases. The CDR3 is 19 residues long. CDR1 and CDR2 from the germline V gene are SGHNT and YYREEE (reference sequence). The V and J ends lost 4 bases and 0 bases, in that order; junction bases with no gene match: 16. The CDR3 reads CASSRSPPQRGQSTDTQYF. The DNA for the CDR3 is TGTGCCAGCAGCCGCTCCCCCCCCCAGCGGGGGCAGAGCACAGATACGCAGTATTTT.

This chain connects TRBV29-1 to TRBJ2-5; 7 positions match TRBD1. V lost 4 bases to trimming and J lost 3 bases; unmatched junction nucleotides: 11. In germline, CDR1 is SQVTM, CDR2 ANQGSEA. CDR3 size: 15 residues. The CDR3 protein is CSVAISGTDEETQYF. Here the CDR3 DNA reads TGCAGCGTTGCAATTTCCGGGACAGACGAAGAGACCCAGTACTTC.

The chain combines TRBV10-1 with TRBJ2-1; 10 nucleotides align to TRBD1. This CDR3 region has 14 residues. Germline trimming cut 5 bases from V and 9 bases from J; bases unmatched to any gene: 7. CDR1 is WNHNN and CDR2 is SYGVQD in the germline V gene (reference sequence). CDR3 in amino acids: CASSRDRGIGEQFF. The CDR3 region has the DNA TGCGCCAGCAGTCGGGACAGGGGAATTGGTGAGCAGTTCTTC.

The CDR3 DNA follows: TGTGCCAGCAGAACTAGGGAGAACACTGAAGCTTTCTTT. This encodes CASRTRENTEAFF. The V call is TRBV13, the J call TRBJ1-1, with no clear D. Germline lookup yields CDR1 PRHDT and CDR2 FYEKMQ (reference sequence). Trimming took 6 bases from V and 1 from J, leaving 9 bases between them. The CDR3 sequence is 13 residues long.